These T cell receptor beta chains were read from a single sample in a study of blood T cell repertoires in COVID-19. Some clones are missing from TCRdb's copy, which holds only in-frame ones; the method was immunoSEQ multiplex PCR. The sample records 250,000 to 350,000 clones, about 88% being singletons. Sequencing used peripheral blood. The receptors stem from a human donor with COVID-19, enrolled during active disease. The donor label of this sample is uncertain. Each CDR3 is given with its conserved first and last residue. D genes are given only for firm matches.

TRBJ2-1 TRBV24-1 TRBD1 CATSDPGTGSNEQFF
TRBJ1-1 TRBV27 NA CASSIHRLRTEAFF
TRBJ2-5 TRBV13 TRBD2 CASSLERPGGPETQYF
TRBJ1-1 TRBV5-5 NA CASSFNPDRSNTEAFF
TRBJ2-3 TRBV4-3 TRBD1 CASSQDNRQGADTQYF
TRBJ2-2 TRBV5-4 NA CASSLVPSIVSGELFF
TRBJ2-5 TRBV7-7 NA CASSLVGARGETQYF
TRBJ1-6 TRBV27 NA CASRGDSGSSYNSPLHF
TRBJ1-5 TRBV18 TRBD1 CASSFSGQGGNQPQHF
TRBJ2-1 TRBV30 TRBD2 CALGRGWPRDEQFF
TRBJ2-7 TRBV29-1 TRBD2 CSVVTRSRGVEEYF
TRBJ1-2 TRBV6-6 NA CASSYYRAGYTF
TRBJ2-7 TRBV3-1/TRBV3-2 NA CASSQGSGSYEQYF
TRBJ2-1 TRBV28 TRBD2 CASSRGGGGSSNEQFF
TRBJ1-1 TRBV3-1/TRBV3-2 NA CASSQDQGWNTEAFF
TRBJ1-5 TRBV19 TRBD1 CASSMTGGGQPQHF
TRBJ1-4 TRBV28 TRBD1 CASSPPDRVREKLFF
TRBJ1-5 TRBV6-5 TRBD1 CASSSTGTGGTLPQHF
TRBJ1-1 TRBV30 NA CAWIGTPDWNTEAFF
TRBJ1-2 TRBV19 NA CASSEGDYGYTF
TRBJ1-1 TRBV7-2 TRBD1 CASSHDRGNTEAFF
TRBJ1-2 TRBV10-3 TRBD1 CAISESQGRMNYGYTF
TRBJ2-7 TRBV5-4 TRBD1 CASGAQGWYEQYF
TRBJ2-7 TRBV11-2 TRBD2 CASSPGLAGISRYEQYF
TRBJ1-2 TRBV19 TRBD1 CASSTDRERSGYTF
TRBJ2-5 TRBV11-3 TRBD2 CASSRFSGRDQETQYF
TRBJ2-7 TRBV27 NA CASSRNRGTTGLGSSYEQYF
TRBJ1-6 TRBV30 NA CAWTDSPDDSPLHF
TRBJ2-1 TRBV19 NA CASRATVSSYNEQFF
TRBJ2-2 TRBV19 NA CASSMRRETGELFF
TRBJ2-3 TRBV7-7 TRBD2 CASSFDGTRGQYF
TRBJ2-7 TRBV5-1 NA CASSLVGRAEYEQYF
TRBJ2-6 TRBV2 TRBD2 CASSRGRANVLTF
TRBJ2-1 TRBV20-1 NA CSALTSYEQFF
TRBJ2-5 TRBV27 TRBD2 CASSLGTSGREKPYF
TRBJ2-3 TRBV5-1 NA CASSLDPNLDTQYF
TRBJ2-1 TRBV7-3 TRBD2 CASSPPAGGSSVEQFF
TRBJ1-5 TRBV9 NA CASSGGTGDQPQHF
TRBJ2-3 TRBV27 TRBD1 CASSLLTGMAADTQYF
TRBJ2-7 TRBV29-1 TRBD1 CSVGQGASPYEQYF
TRBJ2-7 TRBV6-5 NA CASSARALYEQYF
TRBJ2-2 TRBV7-2 NA CASSLARANTGELFF
TRBJ2-5 TRBV7-2 NA CASSLFRNQETQYF
TRBJ2-2 TRBV19 NA CASSFRPGQNTGELFF
TRBJ1-5 TRBV7-2 NA CASSTAHDYNQPQHF
TRBJ1-1 TRBV28 NA CASSFLGGRRDTEAFF